What follows describes a single T cell receptor (beta chain). Donors were drawn from the approximately 130-subject validation cohort, separate from the roughly 670-subject first cohort. This sample was included in a study of cytomegalovirus exposure and HLA in healthy donors. This CDR3 has 17 residues. Trimming left V 4 bases short and J 0 bases short, with 16 bases between. Germline loops: CDR1 MNHEY, CDR2 SMNVEV (reference sequence). This table comes from immunoSEQ multiplex PCR, and its TCRdb copy is limited to in-frame clones, with some not included. The sample shows 90,000 to 150,000 clones, 88% of them seen only once.

This receptor was identified in a woman aged 18 to 35 in good health and CMV-seropositive. The chain links TRBV27 to TRBJ2-1, with D perhaps matching TRBD1 (5 bases). The material sequenced was PBMCs. The CDR3 region is CASSSQGTISSYNEQFF. CDR3 nucleotide sequence: TGTGCCAGCAGTTCCCAGGGAACCATTAGCTCCTACAATGAGCAGTTCTTC.